A selection of T cell receptor beta chains follows, all from one sample in a study of CXCR3-negative and CXCR3-positive naive CD8 T cells. Reprocessing the 5' RACE reads, TCRdb reports a single entry for every CDR3 protein and omits DNA. The sample has about 5,500 distinct CDR3 sequences. The sequencing input was naive CXCR3- CD8+ T cells from blood. Source of these receptors: a human donor in good health. Some clones in this sample may be carry-over from other donors' samples. Each CDR3 is given with its conserved first and last residue. The size field is filled for only some rows; it gives once, few, many or a size class.

J,V,size,CDR3
TRBJ1-1,TRBV29-1,NA,CSVLGVLNLMNTEAFF
TRBJ2-4,TRBV11-3,NA,CASSNWGAGENIQYF
TRBJ2-2,TRBV29-1,medium-sized,CSVEKGSDTGELFF
TRBJ1-1,TRBV9,NA,CASSAGQPNSEAFF
TRBJ2-3,TRBV7-3,NA,CASSFTTGTDTQYF
TRBJ2-1,TRBV4-3,medium-sized,CASSHPLEGSSYNEQFF
TRBJ2-1,TRBV3-1,NA,CASSYRAAEGDEQFF
TRBJ2-4,TRBV29-1,NA,CSVEAGTKNIQYF
TRBJ2-7,TRBV29-1,medium-sized,CSVEGTGPYEQYF
TRBJ2-1,TRBV29-1,NA,CSVDYRYNEQFF
TRBJ1-1,TRBV29-1,medium-sized,CSVARENTEAFF
TRBJ1-1,TRBV7-3,NA,CASSLTPRGTEAFF
TRBJ2-1,TRBV14,NA,CASSQYNEQFF
TRBJ2-1,TRBV29-1,NA,CSVDAGSPEQFF
TRBJ1-2,TRBV29-1,medium-sized,CSAQRGAGGYGYTF
TRBJ1-1,TRBV27,medium-sized,CASSLWVGDTEAFF
TRBJ1-3,TRBV20-1,medium-sized,CSARNMEQSGNTIYF
TRBJ2-7,TRBV4-2,NA,CASSQDLNAYEQYF
TRBJ2-3,TRBV29-1,NA,CSVEIQGGTDTQYF
TRBJ2-4,TRBV7-2,NA,CASSLAPASLYKNIQYF
TRBJ1-5,TRBV2,NA,CASSYRGKNQPQHF
TRBJ1-4,TRBV29-1,NA,CSVQGPSGKLFF
TRBJ2-1,TRBV18,NA,CASSPRGSSYNEQFF
TRBJ2-5,TRBV5-6,NA,CASSRGVSETQYF
TRBJ2-1,TRBV29-1,medium-sized,CSVDMTSGGPNEQFF
TRBJ2-7,TRBV21-1,medium-sized,CASSKETSGGVTYEQYF
TRBJ2-7,TRBV20-1,NA,CSAKPAGLPYEQYF
TRBJ1-1,TRBV30,NA,CAWSQGLNTEAFF
TRBJ1-1,TRBV9,NA,CASSVVLNTEAFF
TRBJ2-1,TRBV4-3,medium-sized,CASSQVTGSYNEQFF
TRBJ1-1,TRBV7-3,NA,CASSLEGQMNTEAFF
TRBJ1-4,TRBV7-9,NA,CASSSTRIAPEKLFF
TRBJ1-1,TRBV7-3,medium-sized,CASSFGQTNTEAFF
TRBJ2-7,TRBV6-5,medium-sized,CASSYSRDRALYEQYF
TRBJ1-5,TRBV20-1,NA,CSARNSGSNQPQHF
TRBJ1-1,TRBV6-2/TRBV6-3,NA,CASSYGMNTEAFF
TRBJ1-2,TRBV30,medium-sized,CAWTEGTNYGYTF
TRBJ1-1,TRBV7-6,medium-sized,CASSLTERNTEAFF